This entry lists 27 T cell receptor beta chains sequenced from one sample in a study of cytomegalovirus exposure and HLA in healthy donors. This table comes from immunoSEQ multiplex PCR, and its TCRdb copy is limited to in-frame clones, with some not included. The sample comprises about 200,000 clones, around 90% of which are singletons, and 1.5% to 2.5% rests with the top ten. The specimen was PBMCs. The receptors shown here come from a woman under 30 in good health and CMV-seropositive.

This chain joins TRBV5-1 and TRBJ2-1; D gene uncertain. V was shortened by 1 base and J by 8 bases, with 10 bases between the two germline ends. Per the germline V gene, CDR1 is SGHRS and CDR2 is YFSETQ. This CDR3 is 13 amino acids long. The CDR3 loop is CASSLPRAYEQFF. In DNA form, the CDR3 reads TGCGCCAGCAGCTTGCCTAGAGCATATGAGCAGTTCTTC.

The chain recombines TRBV6-6 with TRBJ1-4, with TRBD1 matching 7 bases. Germline values: CDR1 MNHNY, CDR2 SVGAGI (reference sequence). Unmatched junction bases numbered 8, after V lost 7 bases and J lost 15 bases. The CDR3 has 11 amino acids. The CDR3 here is CASTVDDRVFF. The CDR3 DNA follows: TGTGCCAGCACCGTAGACGACAGGGTGTTTTTT.

The chain combines TRBV2 with TRBJ2-7; tentative D call: TRBD1 (6 bases). The CDR3 spans 11 residues. Germline V lookup: CDR1 SNHLY, CDR2 FYNNEI. Deletions cut 7 bases from V and 6 bases from J, with 10 bases between. This CDR3 reads CASNRAGEQYF. The CDR3 DNA sequence: TGTGCCAGCAACAGGGCGGGCGAGCAGTACTTC.

The chain carries TRBV5-1 and TRBJ1-5; maybe TRBD1 (5 bases). Germline loops: CDR1 SGHRS, CDR2 YFSETQ. V lost 2 bases and J lost 0, with 9 bases in between. The CDR3 is 15 amino acids. The CDR3 DNA reads TGCGCCAGCAGCTTCGAGCAGGGTAGCAATCAGCCCCAGCATTTT. Translation gives CASSFEQGSNQPQHF.

Concerning this clone itself: This specimen includes other DNA sequences encoding the same CDR3. This chain links TRBV14 with TRBJ2-1; no clear D. V was clipped by 4 bases and J by 6 bases, with 4 bases between them. Germline CDR1 is SGHDN and CDR2 is FVKESK. There are 11 residues in the CDR3. The CDR3 nucleotides are TGTGCCAGCAGCCTTAGCAATGAGCAGTTCTTC. This sequence encodes CASSLSNEQFF.

V usage is TRBV29-1 and J usage is TRBJ2-7, with 10 bases that match TRBD1. CDR3 length equals 12 residues. Germline CDR1 is SQVTM and CDR2 is ANQGSEA. With 6 bases clipped from V and 2 bases from J, the junction kept 1 base outside the gene matches. CDR3 nucleotide sequence: TGCAGCGTAGACAGGGGGCCCTACGAGCAGTACTTC. Its protein product is CSVDRGPYEQYF.

The rearrangement uses TRBV29-1 and TRBJ2-5, with D tentatively TRBD2 (7 bases). The CDR3 has 16 residues. V lost 0 bases to trimming and J lost 2 bases, with 16 bases between them. CDR1 is SQVTM, CDR2 ANQGSEA, per germline. The CDR3 spells CSVEDLGAGVQETQYF. The CDR3 DNA is TGCAGCGTTGAAGATCTGGGGGCGGGGGTTCAAGAGACCCAGTACTTC.

The V call is TRBV9, the J call TRBJ1-3; 7 nucleotides match TRBD1. There are 16 residues in the CDR3. Germline V gene data show CDR1 as SGDLS and CDR2 as YYNGEE. J was trimmed by 7 bases and V by 3 bases; bases with no gene match: 13. The CDR3 region has the DNA TGTGCCAGCAGCGCAGAGGGGGCTTGGAGGGATAACACCATATATTTT. Translating gives CASSAEGAWRDNTIYF.

The chain is built from TRBV6-6 and TRBJ1-1; D is possibly TRBD1 (6 bases). Germline-derived CDR1 and CDR2 are MNHNY and SVGAGI (reference sequence). Trimming removed 6 bases at V and 1 base at J, with 12 bases between. The CDR3 sequence is 14 residues long. CDR3 sequence: CASRTGQPNTEAFF. CDR3 nucleotides: TGTGCCAGCAGAACGGGACAACCGAACACTGAAGCTTTCTTT.

The V and J genes are TRBV27 and TRBJ2-3; the match to TRBD1 covers 11 bases. The CDR3 has 17 amino acids. The trim removed 5 bases at V and 6 bases at J, leaving 13 bases unmatched. Germline V gene data show CDR1 as MNHEY and CDR2 as SMNVEV (reference sequence). Here the CDR3 reads CASSPNLGTGGRDTQYF. The CDR3, as DNA: TGTGCCAGCAGTCCGAATCTCGGGACAGGGGGTAGGGATACGCAGTATTTT.

V is TRBV9 and J is TRBJ2-1, with 8 bases aligning to TRBD1. The V gene's germline CDR1 is SGDLS and CDR2 YYNGEE. Trimming removed 0 bases from V and 5 bases from J; junction bases left unmatched: 4. CDR3 length: 15 amino acids. CDR3 sequence reads: CASSVEGQANNEQFF. The CDR3 DNA reads as TGTGCCAGCAGCGTAGAGGGACAGGCCAACAATGAGCAGTTCTTC.

The chain combines TRBV27 with TRBJ1-2; 7 bases match TRBD1. Germline trimming cut 3 bases from V and 5 bases from J; bases unmatched to any gene: 6. CDR3 size: 14 residues. Germline CDR1 MNHEY, CDR2 SMNVEV (reference sequence). The CDR3 reads CASSLSGGKYGYTF. The CDR3 DNA follows: TGTGCCAGCAGTTTGTCAGGGGGTAAATATGGCTACACCTTC.

The gene calls are TRBV27 and TRBJ1-2, with 9 bases matching TRBD1. This CDR3 contains 12 residues. Germline V gene sequence: CDR1 MNHEY, CDR2 SMNVEV (reference sequence). V trimming: 5 bases; J trimming: 7 bases; junction bases outside the gene matches: 2. The CDR3 sequence is CASSTGGLGYTF. In DNA, the CDR3 is TGTGCCAGCAGTACAGGGGGCCTTGGCTACACCTTC.

This clone came up once. The V gene is TRBV4-1, the J gene TRBJ1-1; 9 bases map to TRBD1. CDR1 and CDR2 (germline): MGHRA, YSYEKL. CDR3 length: 15 residues. Unmatched junction bases numbered 8, after V lost 4 bases and J lost 5 bases. Here the CDR3 reads CASSLTGTGNTEAFF. The DNA for the CDR3 is TGCGCCAGCAGCCTCACCGGGACAGGGAATACTGAAGCTTTCTTT.

The chain couples TRBV28 to TRBJ1-5, with a weak D call TRBD1 (6 bases). Germline values: CDR1 MDHEN, CDR2 SYDVKM. The V end was cut by 8 bases, the J end by 4 bases, with 21 bases between. CDR3 length: 16 amino acids. The CDR3 bases are TGTGCCAGCCTAAAGGCGGGCAGGGGCGGGAATCAGCCCCAGCATTTT. This translates into CASLKAGRGGNQPQHF.

V gene TRBV7-3 combines with J gene TRBJ2-2; 7 positions match TRBD1. Trimming at V came to 5 bases and at J to 2 bases, leaving 5 bases not matched to a gene. The CDR3 covers 15 residues. Per the germline V gene, CDR1 is SGHTA and CDR2 is FQGTGA. DNA for the CDR3: TGTGCCAGCAGCCGAGGACAGGCCAACACCGGGGAGCTGTTTTTT. Its protein product is CASSRGQANTGELFF.

The J gene is TRBJ2-1, the V gene TRBV5-1, with a weak D call TRBD2 (6 bases). There are 14 residues in the CDR3. CDR1 is SGHRS, CDR2 YFSETQ, per germline. Trimming removed 3 bases from V and 6 bases from J, with 13 bases in between. The CDR3, as DNA: TGCGCCAGCAGCTCTAGAGGAGGGGCCAATGAGCAGTTCTTC. Amino acids: CASSSRGGANEQFF.

This clone was observed once. The chain has TRBV11-3 and TRBJ2-2; 12 bases agree with TRBD1. J was trimmed by 0 bases and V by 3 bases; bases with no gene match: 5. The V gene's germline CDR1 is SGHNT and CDR2 YENEEA. This CDR3 has 18 residues. The CDR3 reads CASSLTGTGGANTGELFF. The CDR3, as DNA: TGTGCCAGCAGCTTGACCGGGACAGGGGGCGCGAACACCGGGGAGCTGTTTTTT.

V is TRBV6-5 and J is TRBJ2-7; D possibly corresponds to TRBD1 (6 bases). Germline V gives CDR1 MNHEY, CDR2 SVGAGI. This CDR3 has 16 residues. Trimming took 4 bases from V and 0 from J, leaving 16 bases between them. The CDR3 loop is CASSSHRDTFSYEQYF. The CDR3 DNA follows: TGTGCCAGCAGTTCCCACCGGGACACCTTCTCCTACGAGCAGTACTTC.

The CDR3 spells CASRRAGANTGELFF. CDR3 nucleotides: TGTGCCAGCAGGAGGGCGGGAGCGAACACCGGGGAGCTGTTTTTT. The chain is built from TRBV6-1 and TRBJ2-2, with 7 bases lining up with TRBD2. The length of the CDR3 is 15 residues. J lost 0 bases, V lost 6 bases, and 4 bases had no gene match. The germline gives CDR1 MNHNS, CDR2 SASEGT.

CDR3 in DNA: TGCGCCAGCAGCCAACCACGGCAGGGTAACAACTATGGCTACACCTTC. Its translation is CASSQPRQGNNYGYTF. The chain has TRBV4-1 and TRBJ1-2, with D perhaps matching TRBD1 (5 bases). Germline lookup yields CDR1 MGHRA and CDR2 YSYEKL. The CDR3 sequence is 16 residues long. V was cut by 2 bases and J by 2 bases, with 15 bases left in between.

This clone appeared a single time. The chain has TRBV28 and TRBJ2-7; perhaps TRBD1 as D (5 bases). CDR1 MDHEN and CDR2 SYDVKM come from the germline V gene. The CDR3 contains 17 residues. V lost 1 base and J lost 3, with 19 bases in between. Here the CDR3 reads CASSLFGPGQGVYEQYF. The DNA for the CDR3 is TGTGCCAGCAGTTTATTCGGTCCCGGCCAGGGTGTCTACGAGCAGTACTTC.

The chain recombines TRBV30 with TRBJ2-7, with 8 nucleotides matching TRBD2. The CDR3 is 14 residues long. Germline V gene sequence: CDR1 GTSNPN, CDR2 SVGIG (reference sequence). The ends lost 6 bases at V and 4 bases at J; junction bases unmatched: 11. CDR3 nucleotides: TGTGCCTGCATAATCACTAGCGGAGTATACGAGCAGTACTTC. It translates to CACIITSGVYEQYF.

The chain links TRBV6-5 to TRBJ1-5, with D possibly matching TRBD1 (5 bases). The V end lost 6 bases, the J end lost 4 bases, and 7 bases lay between the germline ends. Germline V gives CDR1 MNHEY, CDR2 SVGAGI. The length of the CDR3 is 12 residues. The CDR3: CASRQGNQPQHF. The CDR3 DNA reads as TGTGCCAGCAGGCAGGGTAATCAGCCCCAGCATTTT.

V is TRBV30 and J is TRBJ2-3, with no clear D. The germline V gene encodes CDR1 GTSNPN and CDR2 SVGIG (reference sequence). The CDR3 has 13 amino acids. Trimming pared 4 bases from V and 0 bases from J, leaving 8 bases between. The CDR3 reads CAWNLGSTDTQYF. CDR3 coding DNA: TGTGCCTGGAACCTAGGTAGCACAGATACGCAGTATTTT.

The rearrangement joins TRBV6-4 to TRBJ1-1; D gene unclear. Trimming stripped 3 bases from V and 1 base from J, with 6 bases between. This CDR3 has 13 amino acids. CDR1 is MRHNA and CDR2 is SNTAGT in the germline V gene. The CDR3 sequence: CASSESPNTEAFF. DNA of the CDR3: TGTGCCAGCAGTGAGAGTCCGAACACTGAAGCTTTCTTT.

The table lists this clone with a count of one. J is TRBJ1-4 and V is TRBV5-1; D call uncertain. The V end was cut by 4 bases, the J end by 5 bases, with 12 bases between. The V gene's germline CDR1 is SGHRS and CDR2 YFSETQ. The CDR3 is made up of 14 amino acids. In DNA form, the CDR3 reads TGCGCCAGCAGCCCAGGACTGGGCAATGAAAAACTGTTTTTT. Translation: CASSPGLGNEKLFF.